What follows are 7 T cell receptor beta chains derived from one specimen sequenced in a study of cytomegalovirus exposure and HLA in healthy donors. PCR was performed using 60 Vbeta and 13 Jbeta primers. The table came from immunoSEQ multiplex PCR; TCRdb's copy has only in-frame clones and leaves some out. The table shows around 180,000 clones, with roughly 85% occurring only once. Sequencing was done on a sample of PBMCs. The source of these receptors is a boy between 2 and 10 years old in good health and CMV-seronegative.

The V call is TRBV12-5, the J call TRBJ2-7; D gene ambiguous. CDR3 size: 13 residues. V lost 1 base to trimming and J lost 5 bases, with 9 bases between them. The germline CDR1 and CDR2 sequences are LGHNT and FRNRAP. The CDR3, as DNA: TGTGCTAGTGGTTTGGAAGCCTCACACGAGCAGTACTTC. It yields the protein CASGLEASHEQYF. The variable domain in full, with the rest retrieved from reference TRBV12-5 and TRBJ2-7, is DARVTQTPRHKVTEMGQEVTMRCQPILGHNTVFWYRQTMMQGLELLAYFRNRAPLDDSGMPKDRFSAEMPDATLATLKIQPSEPRDSAVYFCASGLEASHEQYFGPGTRLTVT.

This clone was detected only once. This chain links TRBV30 with TRBJ2-2, with TRBD1 matching over 8 bases. The CDR3 covers 15 residues. The V and J ends lost 3 bases and 5 bases, in that order; junction bases with no gene match: 8. Germline V CDR1 and CDR2: GTSNPN, SVGIG (reference sequence). The CDR3 spells CAWSRRTGYTGELFF. CDR3 bases: TGTGCCTGGAGCCGAAGGACAGGGTATACCGGGGAGCTGTTTTTT.

The V call is TRBV21-1, the J call TRBJ1-2; TRBD1, the table's D call, was not compared with the DNA. TRBV21-1 is marked as a pseudogene. The CDR3 runs 15 residues. CDR3 in DNA: TGTGCCAGCAGCAAAGATGGCAGGGCGAACTATGGCTACACCTTC. It encodes CASSKDGRANYGYTF.

The chain links TRBV9 to TRBJ2-5, with 9 bases that match TRBD1. Germline V gene lookup returns CDR1 SGDLS and CDR2 YYNGEE. The V and J ends lost 4 bases and 12 bases, in that order; junction bases with no gene match: 4. There are 11 residues in the CDR3. The DNA for the CDR3 is TGTGCCAGCAGCTCCGGACAGGGGAAGTACTTC. Its translation is CASSSGQGKYF. The variable domain in full, with the rest retrieved from reference TRBV9 and TRBJ2-5, is DSGVTQTPKHLITATGQRVTLRCSPRSGDLSVYWYQQSLDQGLQFLIQYYNGEERAKGNILERFSAQQFPDLHSELNLSSLELGDSALYFCASSSGQGKYFGPGTRLLVL.

The chain has TRBV7-9 and TRBJ2-1; TRBD1 agrees at 10 bases. Germline trimming cut 4 bases from V and 9 bases from J; bases unmatched to any gene: 3. There are 13 residues in the CDR3. Germline V CDR1 and CDR2: SEHNR, FQNEAQ (reference sequence). The DNA of the CDR3 is TGTGCCAGCAGCTCCTGGGACAGGGGTGAGCAGTTCTTC. Translating it yields CASSSWDRGEQFF.

The V call is TRBV5-1, the J call TRBJ2-2; maybe TRBD1 (6 bases). Trimming left V 0 bases short and J 5 bases short, with 11 bases between. The CDR3 is 15 residues long. Germline V gene sequence: CDR1 SGHRS, CDR2 YFSETQ. CDR3 sequence: CASSLDRAGTGELFF. CDR3 nucleotides: TGCGCCAGCAGCTTGGACAGGGCTGGGACCGGGGAGCTGTTTTTT.

V gene TRBV29-1 combines with J gene TRBJ2-5; 7 bases fit TRBD1. This CDR3 spans 12 amino acids. CDR1 SQVTM and CDR2 ANQGSEA come from the germline V gene. V shed 6 bases, J shed 5 bases, and the junction held 6 bases outside the gene matches. The CDR3 bases are TGCAGCGTAGGGACAGCCGGGGAGACCCAGTACTTC. It specifies CSVGTAGETQYF. Drawing the rest from reference TRBV29-1 and TRBJ2-5, the complete variable domain is SAVISQKPSRDICQRGTSLTIQCQVDSQVTMMFWYRQQPGQSLTLIATANQGSEATYESGFVIDKFPISRPNLTFSTLTVSNMSPEDSSIYLCSVGTAGETQYFGPGTRLLVL.